This entry lists 25 T cell receptor beta chains sequenced from one sample in a study of shared clonotypes between healthy human individuals. Data came from immunoSEQ multiplex PCR; TCRdb stores just in-frame clones and leaves some out. The sample yields 2 million to 2.5 million clones, approximately 95% seen once. The source material was naive CD4+ T cells from PBMCs. Subset specified: CD45RA+ positively selected. These receptors originate from a young man in good health. Some clones in this sample may be carry-over from other donors' samples.

The V and J genes are TRBV6-5 and TRBJ1-6; no definite D call. Trimming removed 0 bases at V and 12 bases at J, with 6 bases between. In germline, CDR1 is MNHEY, CDR2 SVGAGI. The CDR3 spans 12 residues. CDR3: CASSYSRGPLHF. DNA for the CDR3: TGTGCCAGCAGTTACTCCCGGGGACCCCTCCACTTT.

The CDR3 reads CASTPGTGEETQYF. The CDR3, as DNA: TGTGCCAGCACCCCGGGGACAGGGGAGGAGACCCAGTACTTC. The rearrangement joins TRBV7-9 to TRBJ2-5, with TRBD1 identical over 10 bases. The germline V gene has CDR1 SEHNR and CDR2 FQNEAQ (reference sequence). CDR3 length equals 14 residues. Trimming took 7 bases from V and 5 from J; bases not matched to a gene: 7.

The chain joins TRBV4-1 to TRBJ1-2; D unresolved. This CDR3 region has 16 residues. V lost 3 bases and J 5 bases, leaving 19 bases between the germline ends. Germline lookup yields CDR1 MGHRA and CDR2 YSYEKL. The CDR3 loop is CASSQSTADPLYGYTF. The DNA for the CDR3 is TGCGCCAGCAGCCAGTCGACGGCGGACCCACTGTATGGCTACACCTTC.

As for this clone: Other DNA sequences in the same sample also yield this CDR3. This chain uses TRBV5-1 with TRBJ2-2; no firm D call. The CDR3 sequence is 14 residues long. The V and J ends lost 0 bases and 2 bases respectively, with 5 bases between them. Per the germline V gene, CDR1 is SGHRS and CDR2 is YFSETQ. The CDR3 nucleotides read TGCGCCAGCAGCTTGGTAGGCAACACCGGGGAGCTGTTTTTT. This codes for CASSLVGNTGELFF.

In DNA, the CDR3 is TGTGCCAGCAGCTTATTCGGGACCAGCTCTGGGGCCAACGTCCTGACTTTC. Translated, it gives CASSLFGTSSGANVLTF. This sequence joins TRBV7-2 and TRBJ2-6, with D perhaps assigned TRBD1 or TRBD2 (5 bases each). The V end lost 2 bases, the J end lost 0 bases, and 11 bases lay between the germline ends. CDR1 is SGHTA, CDR2 FQGNSA, per germline. The CDR3 runs 17 residues.

This clone was counted once. This chain joins TRBV9 and TRBJ2-5; 8 bases align to TRBD2. CDR3 length equals 17 residues. Germline lookup yields CDR1 SGDLS and CDR2 YYNGEE. J lost 2 bases, V lost 4 bases, and 13 bases had no gene match. CDR3 nucleotides: TGTGCCAGCAGCAAAACGGGGGGGATGTTAGGTCAAGAGACCCAGTACTTC. Translation: CASSKTGGMLGQETQYF.

The V and J genes are TRBV29-1 and TRBJ1-1; 7 bases line up with TRBD1. Germline CDR1 reads SQVTM; CDR2 reads ANQGSEA. CDR3 length equals 12 residues. V lost 7 bases, J lost 1 base, and 3 bases stayed unmatched. CDR3 residues: CSGGDRNTEAFF. In DNA form, the CDR3 reads TGCAGCGGAGGGGACAGGAACACTGAAGCTTTCTTT.

This clone appeared a single time. J is TRBJ2-5 and V is TRBV30, with D maybe TRBD2 (6 bases). Deletions cut 3 bases from V and 9 bases from J, with 23 bases between. Germline V gives CDR1 GTSNPN, CDR2 SVGIG (reference sequence). The CDR3 loop spans 15 amino acids. CDR3 coding DNA: TGTGCCTGGAGGTCCCCGCGCAGGGACTGGGTGGCCCAGTACTTC. Its protein product is CAWRSPRRDWVAQYF.

This sequence joins TRBV30 and TRBJ2-5; D is unresolved. The tail of the sequence fits TRBJ2-7 better, so the J call may be wrong. There are 14 residues in the CDR3. From germline, CDR1 is GTSNPN and CDR2 SVGIG (reference sequence). The CDR3 spells CAWSVLGRYYEQYF. The DNA of the CDR3 is TGTGCCTGGAGTGTACTCGGCAGATACTACGAGCAGTACTTC.

This clone was counted a few times. CDR3 protein: CASSFGRDHQPQHF. The CDR3, as DNA: TGTGCCAGCAGCTTCGGCAGGGACCATCAGCCCCAGCATTTT. The V gene is TRBV7-2, the J gene TRBJ1-5; a weak D match, TRBD1 (5 bases). Per the germline V gene, CDR1 is SGHTA and CDR2 is FQGNSA. V lost 3 bases and J 5 bases, leaving 11 bases between the germline ends. The CDR3 is 14 amino acids.

This chain's CDR3 is CASTPSSGGEFEAFF. The CDR3 DNA reads as TGTGCCAGCACCCCATCTTCGGGGGGGGAATTTGAAGCTTTCTTT. The J gene is TRBJ1-1, the V gene TRBV28, with D tentatively TRBD1 (5 bases). Germline V CDR1 and CDR2: MDHEN, SYDVKM. The germline V and J ends were trimmed by 7 bases and 7 bases, with 22 bases remaining between them. This CDR3 contains 15 residues.

The rearrangement links TRBV28 to TRBJ1-1; D uncertain. The V gene lost 2 bases and the J gene lost 8 bases, with 9 bases spanning the gap. The CDR3 contains 12 residues. Germline V lookup: CDR1 MDHEN, CDR2 SYDVKM. The CDR3 DNA is TGTGCCAGCAGTTTAGGGAAAAGGGAAGCTTTCTTT. Translating gives CASSLGKREAFF.

The chain is built from TRBV10-3 and TRBJ1-5, with 7 bases that match TRBD1. This CDR3 comprises 16 residues. The germline gives CDR1 ENHRY, CDR2 SYGVKD. V was clipped by 0 bases and J by 11 bases; unmatched bases: 13. CDR3 nucleotide sequence: TGTGCCATCAGTGAGTCCGGGACAGCCTTAAAGGAGGCCCAGCATTTT. This gives the protein CAISESGTALKEAQHF.

The chain carries TRBV5-1 and TRBJ1-5, with a possible D match to TRBD1 (6 bases). The V gene's germline CDR1 is SGHRS and CDR2 YFSETQ. Trimming cost V 4 bases and J 6 bases, with 14 bases left between them. The CDR3 has 14 amino acids. As DNA, the CDR3 is TGCGCCAGCAGCCCGTTGGGGGCCGCTCAGCCCCAGCATTTT. This translates into CASSPLGAAQPQHF.

The CDR3 protein is CATRLTGTSFEQFF. The CDR3 region has the DNA TGTGCCACCAGACTTACCGGGACTAGCTTTGAGCAGTTCTTC. This chain uses TRBV15 with TRBJ2-1; 9 nucleotides agree with TRBD2. The length of the CDR3 is 14 residues. The germline V gene has CDR1 LNHNV and CDR2 YYDKDF (reference sequence). The ends lost 6 bases at V and 9 bases at J; junction bases unmatched: 9. Combining the CDR3 with reference TRBV15 and TRBJ2-1 gives the whole variable domain DAMVIQNPRYQVTQFGKPVTLSCSQTLNHNVMYWYQQKSSQAPKLLFHYYDKDFNNEADTPDNFQSRRPNTSFCFLDIRSPGLGDTAMYLCATRLTGTSFEQFFGPGTRLTVL.

As to this clone: Other DNA sequences in the sample encode the same CDR3. CDR3 sequence: CASSGVSNTEAFF. The CDR3 DNA is TGTGCCAGCTCGGGGGTTTCGAACACTGAAGCTTTCTTT. The gene calls are TRBV18 and TRBJ1-1; maybe TRBD1 (5 bases). CDR1 is KGHSH and CDR2 is LQKENI in the germline V gene. Trimming removed 6 bases from V and 1 base from J, with 9 bases in between. The CDR3 loop spans 13 amino acids.

The chain joins TRBV4-2 to TRBJ1-3; D perhaps matches TRBD1 (6 bases). The V end lost 4 bases, the J end lost 0 bases, and 13 bases lay between the germline ends. Germline V CDR1 and CDR2: LGHNA, YNFKEQ. The CDR3 consists of 16 residues. The CDR3 nucleotides are TGTGCCAGCAGCCGCCATGAGGGGGACTCTGGAAACACCATATATTTT. The encoded protein is CASSRHEGDSGNTIYF.

The chain links TRBV27 to TRBJ2-5; D remains ambiguous. V dropped 8 bases and J dropped 3 bases, with 7 bases sitting between them. CDR1 is MNHEY, CDR2 SMNVEV, per germline (reference sequence). The CDR3 is 11 residues long. Here the CDR3 DNA reads TGTGCCAGCGGTGATGAAGAGACCCAGTACTTC. As protein: CASGDEETQYF.

The V call is TRBV28, the J call TRBJ2-3, with 7 bases identical to TRBD1. This CDR3 region has 14 residues. The germline CDR1 and CDR2 sequences are MDHEN and SYDVKM. J was trimmed by 8 bases and V by 4 bases; bases with no gene match: 9. In nucleotides, the CDR3 is TGTGCCAGCAGTTCCCCCGGGACAGTAAGTACGCAGTATTTT. It is translated as CASSSPGTVSTQYF.

The chain has TRBV18 and TRBJ1-1; 7 bases map to TRBD1. The CDR3 length is 15 residues. Germline V gene data show CDR1 as KGHSH and CDR2 as LQKENI. V was pared by 3 bases and J by 4 bases, with 8 bases of the junction left unmatched. CDR3 residues: CASSPQLQGGTEAFF. Here the CDR3 DNA reads TGTGCCAGCTCACCTCAACTTCAGGGGGGCACTGAAGCTTTCTTT.

CDR3 protein: CASSAQTGRDQPQHF. As DNA, the CDR3 is TGTGCCAGCAGTGCGCAGACAGGGCGTGATCAGCCCCAGCATTTT. The V gene is TRBV2, the J gene TRBJ1-5; 7 bases are shared with TRBD1. The V gene end was trimmed by 4 bases and the J gene end by 5 bases; junction bases not matched to a gene: 8. In germline, CDR1 is SNHLY, CDR2 FYNNEI. This CDR3 is built from 15 residues.

V and J are TRBV10-3 and TRBJ2-7; 8 bases match TRBD1. Losses at the gene ends were 7 bases for V and 3 bases for J; bases not matched to a gene: 5. The CDR3 is 13 amino acids. Germline V lookup: CDR1 ENHRY, CDR2 SYGVKD. CDR3 region: CAITSGQGYEQYF. For the CDR3, the DNA is TGTGCCATCACCAGCGGACAGGGCTACGAGCAGTACTTC.

The chain combines TRBV5-1 with TRBJ2-3, with 11 positions matching TRBD2. This CDR3 comprises 15 residues. Germline V gene sequence: CDR1 SGHRS, CDR2 YFSETQ. Germline trimming cut 4 bases from V and 4 bases from J; bases unmatched to any gene: 5. The CDR3 sequence: CASSRSGRASDTQYF. CDR3 sequence (DNA): TGCGCCAGCAGCCGTAGCGGGAGGGCCTCAGATACGCAGTATTTT.

Here the CDR3 reads CASSETGSGELFF. The CDR3 DNA follows: TGTGCCAGCAGTGAAACTGGGTCCGGGGAGCTGTTTTTT. The V call is TRBV6-1, the J call TRBJ2-2; the D is unclear. The V end lost 2 bases, the J end lost 6 bases, and 7 bases lay between the germline ends. The CDR3 spans 13 residues. Germline V CDR1 and CDR2: MNHNS, SASEGT.

V is TRBV19 and J is TRBJ1-2; tentative D call: TRBD1 (5 bases). The CDR3 runs to 16 residues. The germline CDR1 and CDR2 sequences are LNHDA and SQIVND (reference sequence). Trimming cost V 2 bases and J 0 bases, with 13 bases left between them. CDR3 region: CASSILLGGANYGYTF. The DNA of the CDR3 is TGTGCCAGTAGTATATTACTCGGGGGGGCTAACTATGGCTACACCTTC.